The entry below describes one T cell receptor (beta chain). This entry comes from a study of blood T cell repertoires in COVID-19. Study information: The United States, Italy and Spain provided the acute and convalescent COVID-19 samples. Sources were T cells, B-cell-depleted T cells, or PBMCs; the material itself was cDNA or gDNA.

Authors' methods: Amplification from reference gene primers served as the basis for estimated nucleated cell counts. Sequencing was performed with immunoSEQ multiplex PCR; in TCRdb, only in-frame clones are kept and a portion is missing. V and J calls and clone size are given by that table; D and trimming were obtained from the DNA. The sample consists of roughly 160,000 clones, about nine tenths of them appearing once. Germline values: CDR1 LNHDA, CDR2 SQIVND (reference sequence). With 6 bases removed from V and 8 bases from J, the gap between germline ends came to 16 bases. This CDR3 is 13 amino acids long.

The V and J genes are TRBV19 and TRBJ1-1; possible D gene TRBD1, 5 bases. What was sequenced was peripheral blood. This clonotype was obtained from a man aged 60-69 years with acute or convalescent COVID-19. The CDR3 is CASRRIGTGEAFF. CDR3 sequence (DNA): TGTGCCAGTAGAAGGATAGGAACAGGCGAAGCTTTCTTT. The full variable domain, its missing parts supplied by reference TRBV19 and TRBJ1-1, is DGGITQSPKYLFRKEGQNVTLSCEQNLNHDAMYWYRQDPGQGLRLIYYSQIVNDFQKGDIAEGYSVSREKKESFPLTVTSAQKNPTAFYLCASRRIGTGEAFFGQGTRLTVV.